This entry lists 2 T cell receptor beta chains sequenced from one sample in a study of shared clonotypes between healthy human individuals. The protocol was immunoSEQ multiplex PCR, while the TCRdb copy is restricted to in-frame clones and leaves out a portion. The sample shows about 1.5 million clones, approximately 98% of them seen only once. The sequenced sample was naive CD4+ T cells sorted from blood. Subset here: CD45RA+ positively selected. All receptors come from a man aged 30 to 39 in good health.

This clone was recorded once. The chain has TRBV4-1 and TRBJ1-3; no reliable D call. Germline loops: CDR1 MGHRA, CDR2 YSYEKL. V lost 3 bases and J 2 bases, leaving 14 bases between the germline ends. CDR3 length equals 16 residues. CDR3 loop: CASSQSGILTGNTIYF. The CDR3 DNA sequence: TGCGCCAGCAGCCAGAGCGGGATCCTAACTGGAAACACCATATATTTT.

The genes are TRBV7-8 and TRBJ2-3; the D gene is possibly TRBD2 (6 bases). The germline V and J ends were trimmed by 5 bases and 7 bases, with 19 bases remaining between them. There are 15 residues in the CDR3. CDR1 and CDR2 from the germline V gene are SGHVS and FQNEAQ. CDR3 nucleotide sequence: TGTGCCAGCAGCCCCAGGTGGGGGGAGAGGAATACGCAGTATTTT. This gives the protein CASSPRWGERNTQYF.